Sequencing of this T cell receptor (beta chain) was carried out in a study of regulatory T cells in long-lasting Graves disease (dated by TCRdb to the early 2020s). For context, the study as a whole: In the newly diagnosed Graves' disease group, patients had been taking antithyroid drugs for less than 3 months. Peripheral blood TCR sequencing and RNA sequencing compared persistent Graves' disease patients with newly diagnosed Graves' disease patients. The study was conducted in China and was registered as a clinical trial. TCR sequencing covered roughly 13 persistent and around 20 newly diagnosed Graves' disease patients, some 33 samples in total. Overall study outcomes, separate from this receptor: TRBV28, TRBJ1-2 and TRBJ2-5 were preferentially used in persistent disease, while TRBV20-1 and TRBJ2-1 were favored in newly diagnosed disease. More public clonotypes were shared among persistent patients (2,741) than among newly diagnosed patients (more than 950). Compared with newly diagnosed patients, patients with persistent Graves' disease had lower TCR Shannon entropy and fewer highly expanded clones, which suggests clonal expansion. Sequencing and analysis were restricted to the TCR beta chain. The study examined only peripheral blood because the primary lesion, thyroid tissue, could not be accessed. The authors noted that the small sample size was a limitation that may lower accuracy.

This clonotype has at least ten counts. Its recognized antigen is unknown. Base qualities are not recorded, but no much larger clone differs from it by a single base. Via the germline V gene, CDR1 is KGHSH and CDR2 LQKENI. CDR3 length: 14 amino acids, cysteine to phenylalanine. Only CDR3 DNA remains: 42 bases, in frame from the first base. V sheds 3 bases and J sheds 0 bases, leaving 8 bases between their ends. The library was produced with multiplex PCR. The reads were generated on an Illumina HiSeq 4000. CDR3 regions were amplified by Arm-PCR with iRepertoire HTBI primers to construct TCR beta libraries. Before sequencing, the PCR products went through gel purification. As for the authors' bioinformatics: A total of 62 TRBV and more than twelve TRBJ segments were identified across samples and were used for gene usage analysis of CDR3 amino acid clonotypes. Filtered high-quality paired reads were merged into contigs using COPE and FqMerger. BLAST was used to align contigs to the IMGT TRBV, TRBD and TRBJ reference genes, and CDR3 was defined following IMGT. Highly expanded clones were defined as clonotypes with a frequency above 0.1%. Shannon entropy served as the measure of repertoire diversity, while the Gini coefficient captured V-J evenness. A clonotype was considered public if more than one individual shared it. Clones were called with MiXCR by TCRdb after fastp trimmed the public reads at Q25, and only in-frame beta chains were retained. Rows are combined by CDR3 protein, so each entry shows the most common genes and DNA. TCRdb assigned the V and J calls; the authors' analysis was not used. This sample comprises some 250,000 distinct CDR3 sequences, about 17% of them detected only once. In total, the top ten clones hold 11% to 15% of the sample.

The label giving this sample's time point can be read as: newly diagnosed GD, antithyroid drugs for less than 3 months. RNA was extracted from PBMCs in TRIzol for both TCR sequencing and RNA sequencing. The diagnosis of Graves' disease was made according to American Thyroid Association guidelines. Patients were recruited from an endocrinology department in Xi'an, China. From each patient, around 9 milliliters of peripheral blood was collected into an EDTA anticoagulant tube. Ficoll Paque Plus density gradient separation was used to isolate PBMCs, and no further T cell sorting was performed. RNA quality was checked with an Agilent 2100 Bioanalyzer and agarose gel, and concentration with a NanoDrop 2000. The same data also went into a second study, on T cells in Graves' hyperthyroidism and ophthalmopathy. The second study, in turn, reports: Stable Graves' hyperthyroidism was defined as the absence of progression to ophthalmopathy over 18 months of follow-up. The hyperthyroidism patients were between 18 and 65 years old and newly diagnosed, with a disease duration of less than 2 months. Patients with uncontrolled infections, other autoimmune diseases, pregnancy or lactation were excluded. Diagnoses relied on clinical symptoms, serum thyroxine and TRAb, thyroid ultrasound and orbital computed tomography. A first-round RT-PCR of the TCR CDR3 used the HTBI primer set with the Qiagen OneStep RT-PCR kit. Blood samples also contained most of the expanded thyroid clonotypes (frequency above 0.001), which suggests that blood repertoires may reflect thyroid immune responses. A 13 V-J signature model separated ophthalmopathy from stable hyperthyroidism, with nearly 90% sensitivity and 81.08% specificity in cross-validation and 80%/75% in testing. In validation, progression to ophthalmopathy was predicted by the model with nearly 71% sensitivity and 72.22% specificity, a median of approximately 6.5 months before onset. A discovery cohort of about 100 patients, 43 with Graves' ophthalmopathy and 55 to 60 with stable Graves' hyperthyroidism, was used to find distinguishing TCR V-J signatures. Prospective prediction of ophthalmopathy was tested in an independent validation cohort of fewer than 20 hyperthyroidism patients and around 16 patients who later progressed to ophthalmopathy. The 100 or so discovery patients were randomly divided into training and test sets at a 7:3 ratio. Thyroid tissue and blood T-cell repertoires from about six Graves' hyperthyroidism patients were also compared in the study. After sampling, hyperthyroidism patients received methimazole starting at 30 mg daily, and ophthalmopathy patients received high-dose intravenous methylprednisolone. Libraries were constructed in a second round of multiplex PCR, after which size selection and purification were carried out. Libraries were sequenced paired-end with 100 bp reads on an Illumina HiSeq2000. SOAPnuke was used to process the raw data, removing reads that contained adapters or uncalled bases, had a mean Phred below 15, or lacked an exact match to the constant primer or identifier. High-quality paired reads were merged with COPE v1.2.5, and unique nucleotide sequences were defined as clonotypes. Clonotypes were aligned to IMGT TRBV, TRBD and TRBJ reference segments using MiTCR v1.1. The analysis was restricted to V-J combinations with a frequency above 0.0001, which together covered 99.2% of the repertoires. A TCS score was defined as the ratio between F50 (clonal expansion) and ExV (chaos), using BLOSUM62-based TCRdist between CDR3 peptides within each V-J. Welch's t-statistics and random forest reduced roughly 540 V-J features to some 14, which were used in a naive Bayes classifier (R e1071). Sample size was not statistically predetermined, and investigators were not blinded to group allocation. The paper describes TCR Vbeta CDR3 sequencing of some 130 peripheral blood samples, made up of around 41 ophthalmopathy patients, approximately 73 hyperthyroidism patients and some 17 progressor patients.

The source material was peripheral blood mononuclear cells (PBMCs), sampled at new diagnosis, from a patient treated with antithyroid drugs. The TCR comes from a woman aged 30 to 39 with Graves disease. Donor details come from another sample of the same person, matched by shared clones. Here the chain combines TRBV18 and TRBJ2-5, with the D gene call left open. The CDR3 reads CASSPKGYQETQYF. In nucleotide form, the sequence is TGTGCCAGCTCACCGAAAGGGTACCAAGAGACCCAGTACTTC.